A selection of T cell receptor beta chains follows, all from one sample in a study of Ad26.COV2.S vaccination and SARS-CoV-2 variants. The repertoire was sequenced with immunoSEQ multiplex PCR; TCRdb's copy has only in-frame clones and lacks some. The sample lists 400,000 to 450,000 clones, roughly 87% seen once, with around 4.2% in the top ten. The sequenced sample was peripheral blood, obtained in a trial of Ad26.COV2.S vaccine versus placebo. The source is a person aged 18-60 years who received the Ad26.COV2.S COVID-19 vaccine or a placebo. CDR3s include the opening cysteine and the closing phenylalanine or tryptophan. D genes are given only for firm matches. Not every row has a clone size; where given, it reads once, few, many or a size class.

>TRBD2|TRBJ2-3|NA|TRBV2
CASSEGLGFTDTQYF
TGTGCCAGCAGTGAGGGACTAGGATTCACAGATACGCAGTATTTT
>NA|TRBJ1-2|once|TRBV7-3
CASSFQTAYGYTF
TGTGCCAGCAGCTTCCAGACAGCCTATGGCTACACCTTC
>NA|TRBJ1-3|NA|TRBV28
CASTFSGLIGNTIYF
TGTGCCAGCACCTTTAGTGGACTGATTGGAAACACCATATATTTT
>TRBD1|TRBJ2-3|NA|TRBV9
CASSEDRGTDTQYF
TGTGCCAGCAGCGAGGACAGGGGGACAGATACGCAGTATTTT
>NA|TRBJ2-3|NA|TRBV5-1
CASSLGLIGRDTQYF
TGCGCCAGCAGCTTGGGGCTGATTGGGCGGGATACGCAGTATTTT
>NA|TRBJ1-2|once|TRBV3-1/TRBV3-2
CASSRLGGAENGYTF
TGTGCCAGCAGCCGCCTTGGGGGGGCGGAAAATGGCTACACCTTC
>NA|TRBJ1-4|NA|TRBV30
CAWSVDEKLFF
TGTGCCTGGAGTGTGGATGAAAAACTGTTTTTT
>NA|TRBJ2-4|NA|TRBV7-8
CASSREGVITGTKNIQYF
TGTGCCAGCAGCCGAGAGGGGGTCATTACGGGGACCAAAAACATTCAGTACTTC
>NA|TRBJ1-5|NA|TRBV5-1
CASTPDGGLGQPQHF
TGCGCCAGCACCCCTGATGGGGGGCTGGGTCAGCCCCAGCATTTT
>NA|TRBJ2-1|NA|TRBV11-3
CASSMGLSYNEQFF
TGTGCCAGCAGCATGGGACTCTCATACAATGAGCAGTTCTTC
>NA|TRBJ2-2|NA|TRBV19
CASSMRRANTGELFF
TGTGCCAGTAGTATGCGCAGGGCGAACACCGGGGAGCTGTTTTTT
>NA|TRBJ1-5|NA|TRBV19
CASSIVGGQTGPQHF
TGTGCCAGTAGTATAGTAGGAGGGCAGACAGGACCCCAGCATTTT
>TRBD1|TRBJ1-4|NA|TRBV27
CASSPGTGGEKLFF
TGTGCCAGCAGCCCCGGGACAGGGGGTGAAAAACTGTTTTTT
>NA|TRBJ2-7|NA|TRBV18
CASSAQGKSLHEQYF
TGTGCCAGCTCTGCACAGGGAAAGTCTCTCCACGAGCAGTACTTC
>NA|TRBJ1-6|NA|TRBV6-5
CASSNAGGSPLHF
TGTGCCAGCAGTAACGCTGGTGGTTCACCCCTCCACTTT
>NA|TRBJ2-1|NA|TRBV23-1
CASSPSDSNTYNEQFF
TGCGCCAGCAGCCCTTCCGACTCCAATACCTACAATGAGCAGTTCTTC
>NA|TRBJ2-5|NA|TRBV27
CASAGYGAGQETQYF
TGTGCCAGTGCGGGGTATGGGGCCGGGCAAGAGACCCAGTACTTC
>NA|TRBJ2-2|NA|TRBV12-5
CASGPDRDTGELFF
TGTGCTAGTGGGCCGGACAGAGACACCGGGGAGCTGTTTTTT
>NA|TRBJ2-3|NA|TRBV25-1
CASSEWASRADTQYF
TGTGCCAGCAGTGAGTGGGCGTCTCGCGCAGATACGCAGTATTTT
>TRBD2|TRBJ2-5|NA|TRBV28
CASSPGSGRALETQYF
TGTGCCAGCAGCCCCGGAAGCGGGAGGGCCTTGGAGACCCAGTACTTC
>TRBD1|TRBJ2-3|NA|TRBV24-1
CATSERGRYVDTQYF
TGTGCCACCAGTGAAAGGGGGCGATACGTAGATACGCAGTATTTT
>TRBD2|TRBJ2-1|NA|TRBV7-8
CASSLIAGSSDEQFF
TGTGCCAGCAGCTTAATAGCGGGGTCCTCCGATGAGCAGTTCTTC
>NA|TRBJ1-2|NA|TRBV5-5
CASSLSAGNYGYTF
TGTGCCAGCAGCTTGTCGGCAGGGAACTATGGCTACACCTTC
>NA|TRBJ1-2|NA|TRBV7-2
CASSLSALPGTAGGYTF
TGTGCCAGCAGCTTATCTGCCTTACCCGGGACTGCGGGGGGCTACACCTTC
>NA|TRBJ1-1|NA|TRBV5-6
CASSLWRSNTEAFF
TGTGCCAGCAGCTTATGGAGATCCAACACTGAAGCTTTCTTT
>NA|TRBJ2-1|once|TRBV4-2
CASSQGNFLTGGYRASNEQFF
TGTGCCAGCAGCCAAGGCAACTTTTTGACGGGGGGATACAGGGCCTCCAATGAGCAGTTCTTC
>NA|TRBJ1-6|NA|TRBV27
CASSSSPSSGSPLHF
TGTGCCAGCAGTTCTTCCCCATCTTCTGGGTCACCCCTCCACTTT
>NA|TRBJ2-6|NA|TRBV5-4
CASSTPVSSGANVLTF
TGTGCCAGCAGCACCCCGGTTAGCTCTGGGGCCAACGTCCTGACTTTC
>NA|TRBJ1-1|NA|TRBV18
CASLAATGNTEAFF
TGTGCCAGCTTAGCCGCGACAGGCAACACTGAAGCTTTCTTT
>NA|TRBJ1-1|NA|TRBV28
CASRYRNTEAFF
TGTGCCAGCAGGTACAGGAACACTGAAGCTTTCTTT
>TRBD1|TRBJ2-3|NA|TRBV11-2
CASSVTGQAGTDTQYF
TGTGCCAGCAGCGTCACGGGACAGGCGGGCACAGATACGCAGTATTTT
>NA|TRBJ2-1|NA|TRBV12-3/TRBV12-4
CASSQLNEQFF
TGTGCCAGCAGCCAACTGAATGAGCAGTTCTTC
>NA|TRBJ2-7|NA|TRBV7-8
CASSLSVRFTPYEQYF
TGTGCCAGCAGCTTAAGTGTGCGATTTACACCCTACGAGCAGTACTTC
>TRBD1|TRBJ1-2|NA|TRBV4-3
CASSQNTAGQGDGYGYTF
TGCGCCAGCAGCCAGAATACCGCGGGACAGGGGGATGGGTATGGCTACACCTTC
>TRBD2|TRBJ2-7|NA|TRBV7-3
CASSSGLAGEQYF
TGTGCCAGCAGCTCGGGACTAGCGGGGGAGCAGTACTTC
>NA|TRBJ2-1|NA|TRBV7-6
CASSPTANEQFF
TGTGCCAGCAGCCCAACCGCCAATGAGCAGTTCTTC
>NA|TRBJ1-6|NA|TRBV9
CASSVVSLNSPLHF
TGTGCCAGCAGCGTAGTCAGCCTTAATTCACCCCTCCACTTT
>TRBD2|TRBJ2-2|NA|TRBV24-1
CATSDPLGTSGTDGELFF
TGTGCCACCAGTGATCCCCTTGGGACTAGCGGGACGGACGGGGAGCTGTTTTTT
>NA|TRBJ2-5|NA|TRBV2
CASIPPTGPLRETQYF
TGTGCCAGCATCCCCCCAACAGGGCCTCTTAGGGAGACCCAGTACTTC